The subject of this entry is one T cell receptor beta chain. Antigen unknown. CDR1 is MDHEN, CDR2 SYDVKM, per germline. The CDR3 spans 14 residues. V was shortened by 2 bases and J by 4 bases, with 11 bases between the two germline ends. The data were taken from a study of T cell responses to AZD1222 COVID-19 vaccine. Whole-study context: Researchers grouped second doses given at about 4 or about 12 weeks into one pool.

Findings of the study overall: Clonal diversity was possibly underestimated; the donors were predominantly white British and more often female. Two doses of AZD1222 preceded a rise in Spike-specific TCR breadth and depth. Every sample of the repertoires postdated the peak T cell response.

Sequencing was performed with immunoSEQ multiplex PCR; in TCRdb, only in-frame clones are kept and a portion is missing. This table has roughly 110,000 clones, approximately 83% appearing once. V usage is TRBV28 and J usage is TRBJ1-2; no clear D. The sequencing here drew on peripheral blood, taken on day 0 of AZD1222 vaccination. This TCR was recovered from an adult in good health. The chain's CDR3 is CASSLGSLAYGYTF. CDR3 in DNA: TGTGCCAGCAGTTTAGGGAGCTTGGCCTATGGCTACACCTTC.